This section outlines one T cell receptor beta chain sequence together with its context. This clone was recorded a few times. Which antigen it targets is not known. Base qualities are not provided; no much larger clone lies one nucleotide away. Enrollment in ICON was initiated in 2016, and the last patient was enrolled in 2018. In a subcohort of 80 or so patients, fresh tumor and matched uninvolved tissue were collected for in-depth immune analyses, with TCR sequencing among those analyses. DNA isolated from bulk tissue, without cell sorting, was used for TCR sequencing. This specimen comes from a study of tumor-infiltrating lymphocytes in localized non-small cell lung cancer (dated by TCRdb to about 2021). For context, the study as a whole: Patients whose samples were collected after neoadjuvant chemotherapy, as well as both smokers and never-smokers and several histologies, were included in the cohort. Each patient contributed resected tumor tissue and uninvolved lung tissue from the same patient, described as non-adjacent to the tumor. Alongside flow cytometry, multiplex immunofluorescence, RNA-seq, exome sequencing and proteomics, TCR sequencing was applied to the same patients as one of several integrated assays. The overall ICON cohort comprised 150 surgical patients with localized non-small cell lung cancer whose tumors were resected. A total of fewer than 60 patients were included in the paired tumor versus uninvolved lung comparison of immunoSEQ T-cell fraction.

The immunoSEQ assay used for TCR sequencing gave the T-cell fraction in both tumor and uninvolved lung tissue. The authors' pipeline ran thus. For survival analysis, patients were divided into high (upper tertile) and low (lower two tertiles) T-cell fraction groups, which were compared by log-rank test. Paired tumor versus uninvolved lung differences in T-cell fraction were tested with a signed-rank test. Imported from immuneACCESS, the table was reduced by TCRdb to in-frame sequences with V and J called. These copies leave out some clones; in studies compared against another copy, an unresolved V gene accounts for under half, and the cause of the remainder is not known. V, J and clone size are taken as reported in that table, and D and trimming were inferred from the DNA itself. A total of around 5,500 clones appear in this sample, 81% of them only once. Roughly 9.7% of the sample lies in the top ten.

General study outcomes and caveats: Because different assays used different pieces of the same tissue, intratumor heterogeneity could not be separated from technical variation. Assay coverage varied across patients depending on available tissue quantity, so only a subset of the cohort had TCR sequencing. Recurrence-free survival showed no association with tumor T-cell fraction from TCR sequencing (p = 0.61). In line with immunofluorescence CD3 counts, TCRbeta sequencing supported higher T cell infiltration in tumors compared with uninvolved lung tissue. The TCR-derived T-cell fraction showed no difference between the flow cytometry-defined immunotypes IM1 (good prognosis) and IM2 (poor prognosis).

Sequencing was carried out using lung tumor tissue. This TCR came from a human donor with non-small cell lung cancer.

In nucleotides, the sequence is TGTGCCAGTAGGCGACAGGGTGCCAATCAGCCCCAGCATTTT. Translated, it gives CASRRQGANQPQHF. This sequence uses TRBV19 and TRBJ1-5, with 7 bases aligning to TRBD1. Trimming accounts for 6 bases at V and 3 bases at J, while the number of junction bases matched to no gene is 5. The germline V gene encodes CDR1 LNHDA and CDR2 SQIVND (reference sequence). The CDR3 runs 14 amino acids, cysteine and phenylalanine included. The retained sequence is limited to the CDR3, 42 bases, with the frame set at the first base.